This T cell receptor beta chain was sequenced for a study of T cell changes during pregnancy in multiple sclerosis. Method: immunoSEQ multiplex PCR; TCRdb's copy keeps in-frame clones and lacks some. There are some 79,000 clones in the sample; about nine tenths occur only once, and approximately 0.47% lies in the top ten. Germline values: CDR1 MNHEY, CDR2 SVGAGI. Deletions cut 2 bases from V and 5 bases from J, with 9 bases between. There are 13 residues in the CDR3. This clone was detected once. The origin of this receptor is a female donor with multiple sclerosis, enrolled in a pregnancy study. The chain couples TRBV6-5 to TRBJ1-2; maybe TRBD1 (5 bases). Sequencing used CD4+ T cells from peripheral blood mononuclear cells, obtained in the second trimester of pregnancy. The chain's CDR3 is CASSYSQGYGYTF. In DNA form, the CDR3 reads TGTGCCAGCAGTTACAGCCAGGGTTATGGCTACACCTTC.